The sequence of this T cell receptor beta chain was determined in a study of early T cells in non-severe SARS-CoV-2 infection. In TCRdb, the 5' RACE reads were re-called with MiXCR into one record per CDR3 protein. The sample has 25,000 to 40,000 distinct CDR3 sequences; approximately 4.4% are singletons. This clonotype was detected ten times or more. Trimming left V 6 bases short and J 1 base short, with 11 bases between. The CDR3 sequence is 13 residues long. Germline V gene lookup returns CDR1 SGHKS and CDR2 YYEKEE (reference sequence). This rearrangement joins TRBV5-5 to TRBJ2-7; D tentatively fits TRBD1 or TRBD2 (5 bases each). The receptor's source is an adult who was a healthcare worker with PCR-confirmed SARS-CoV-2 infection or an uninfected control (not recorded which). Sequenced sample: whole blood. As DNA, the CDR3 is TGTGCCAGCACCCGGGACCCTTCCTACGAGCAGTACTTC. This sequence encodes CASTRDPSYEQYF.